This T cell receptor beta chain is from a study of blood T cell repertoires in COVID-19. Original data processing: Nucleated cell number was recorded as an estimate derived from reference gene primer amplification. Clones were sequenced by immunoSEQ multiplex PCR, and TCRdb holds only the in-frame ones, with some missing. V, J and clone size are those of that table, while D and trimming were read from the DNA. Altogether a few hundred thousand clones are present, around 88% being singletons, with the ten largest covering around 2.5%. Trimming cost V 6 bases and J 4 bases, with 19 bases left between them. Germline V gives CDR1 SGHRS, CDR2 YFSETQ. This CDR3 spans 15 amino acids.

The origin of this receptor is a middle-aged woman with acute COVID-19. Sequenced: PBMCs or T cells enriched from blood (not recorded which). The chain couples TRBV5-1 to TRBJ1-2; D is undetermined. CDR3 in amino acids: CASTPSTGGSYGYTF. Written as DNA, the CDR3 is TGCGCCAGCACCCCCTCGACGGGAGGGTCCTATGGCTACACCTTC.